The 30 T cell receptor beta chains in this list originate from one sample, sequenced in a study of shared clonotypes between healthy human individuals. Produced via immunoSEQ multiplex PCR; TCRdb's table is partial and in-frame only. The sample holds about 1 million clones, 75% to 85% seen once. The sequenced sample was memory CD4+ T cells from PBMCs. Subset: CD45RA-negative fraction. These receptors were taken from a man younger than 35 in good health. Some clones in this sample may be carry-over from other donors' samples.

The chain links TRBV9 to TRBJ1-4; D not certain. The V end lost 3 bases, the J end lost 3 bases, and 9 bases lay between the germline ends. CDR1 and CDR2 from the germline V gene are SGDLS and YYNGEE. The CDR3 has 14 amino acids. For the CDR3, the DNA is TGTGCCAGCAGCGGGGGAGTGGCTAATGAAAAACTGTTTTTT. This gives the protein CASSGGVANEKLFF.

This chain connects TRBV18 to TRBJ2-5; possibly TRBD1 or TRBD2 for D (6 bases each). The germline V gene has CDR1 KGHSH and CDR2 LQKENI. Trimming pared 0 bases from V and 5 bases from J, leaving 16 bases between. The CDR3 spans 16 residues. Here the CDR3 DNA reads TGTGCCAGCTCACCACCCCCGGGGGCTTATGGTGAGACCCAGTACTTC. Its protein is CASSPPPGAYGETQYF.

The chain links TRBV19 to TRBJ2-3; 14 bases are shared with TRBD2. The CDR3 is made up of 15 amino acids. Germline-derived CDR1 and CDR2 are LNHDA and SQIVND (reference sequence). The V and J ends lost 6 bases and 7 bases, in that order; junction bases with no gene match: 6. The CDR3 region is CASRPTSGRGNTQYF. CDR3 sequence (DNA): TGTGCCAGTAGACCGACTAGCGGGAGGGGAAATACGCAGTATTTT.

This clone has only a few counts. The chain recombines TRBV9 with TRBJ2-7; D ambiguous. The V gene lost 0 bases and the J gene lost 7 bases, with 17 bases spanning the gap. The CDR3 totals 15 residues. Germline V gene sequence: CDR1 SGDLS, CDR2 YYNGEE. CDR3 in amino acids: CASSVGAASKEEQYF. CDR3 bases: TGTGCCAGCAGCGTAGGGGCAGCCTCTAAAGAAGAGCAGTACTTC.

This clone has more than one count but fewer than ten. J is TRBJ1-4 and V is TRBV28; D call uncertain. This CDR3 spans 13 amino acids. Germline-derived CDR1 and CDR2 are MDHEN and SYDVKM. The germline V and J ends were trimmed by 2 bases and 5 bases, with 6 bases remaining between them. CDR3 residues: CASSLPENEKLFF. In nucleotides, the CDR3 is TGTGCCAGCAGTTTACCAGAAAATGAAAAACTGTTTTTT.

The chain recombines TRBV30 with TRBJ1-4; possible D gene TRBD1, 5 bases. In germline, CDR1 is GTSNPN, CDR2 SVGIG (reference sequence). The CDR3 contains 14 residues. V shed 4 bases and J shed 2 bases, with 11 bases lying between them. CDR3 amino acids: CAWNRDSTNEKLFF. CDR3 nucleotides: TGTGCCTGGAACCGGGACTCGACTAATGAAAAACTGTTTTTT.

This clone showed up just a few times. The gene calls are TRBV5-8 and TRBJ1-1; D possibly corresponds to TRBD1 (5 bases). Germline assignment: CDR1 SGHTS and CDR2 YDEGEE. V lost 4 bases and J lost 8, with 18 bases in between. CDR3 size: 14 residues. This CDR3 reads CASSLRSGSGEAFF. Written as DNA, the CDR3 is TGTGCCAGCAGCCTTCGGTCAGGGTCCGGAGAAGCTTTCTTT.

The rearrangement uses TRBV18 and TRBJ1-1; 7 nucleotides line up with TRBD1. V trimming: 5 bases; J trimming: 2 bases; junction bases outside the gene matches: 8. CDR3 length: 15 amino acids. Germline CDR1 KGHSH, CDR2 LQKENI. CDR3 protein: CASSVLRDRNTEAFF. The DNA for the CDR3 is TGTGCCAGCTCAGTACTCCGGGACAGAAACACTGAAGCTTTCTTT.

The CDR3 spells CASSVRGTPYGYTF. The CDR3 region has the DNA TGTGCCAGCAGCGTAAGGGGAACCCCATATGGCTACACCTTC. J is TRBJ1-2 and V is TRBV5-6, with D tentatively TRBD1 (5 bases). Germline V lookup: CDR1 SGHDT, CDR2 YYEEEE. V dropped 4 bases and J dropped 5 bases, with 15 bases sitting between them. This CDR3 comprises 14 residues. Full variable domain (rest looked up from reference TRBV5-6 and TRBJ1-2): DAGVTQSPTHLIKTRGQQVTLRCSPKSGHDTVSWYQQALGQGPQFIFQYYEEEERQRGNFPDRFSGHQFPNYSSELNVNALLLGDSALYLCASSVRGTPYGYTFGSGTRLTVV.

The V and J genes are TRBV6-5 and TRBJ1-1; D is uncertain. The germline CDR1 and CDR2 sequences are MNHEY and SVGAGI. The CDR3 totals 15 residues. The V and J ends lost 0 bases and 0 bases respectively, with 8 bases between them. The CDR3 here is CASSYSLQLNTEAFF. CDR3 nucleotide sequence: TGTGCCAGCAGTTACTCGTTACAATTGAACACTGAAGCTTTCTTT.

The genes are TRBV21-1 and TRBJ2-4. TRBV21-1 is labeled a pseudogene. The CDR3 length is 14 residues. The CDR3 sequence: CASSKVLGPNIQYF. Here the CDR3 DNA reads TGTGCCAGCAGCAAAGTTTTAGGACCTAACATTCAGTACTTC.

This clone appeared a single time. V usage is TRBV9 and J usage is TRBJ1-5; D remains unclear. This CDR3 comprises 15 residues. V was cut by 4 bases and J by 3 bases, with 14 bases left in between. The germline gives CDR1 SGDLS, CDR2 YYNGEE. The CDR3 DNA follows: TGTGCCAGCAGCTGGACCGACGGAGTCAATCAGCCCCAGCATTTT. It translates to CASSWTDGVNQPQHF.

The chain carries TRBV5-1 and TRBJ1-3; weak D call: TRBD1 (6 bases). The CDR3 has 15 amino acids. Germline V gene sequence: CDR1 SGHRS, CDR2 YFSETQ. Trimming removed 3 bases from V and 0 bases from J, with 10 bases in between. The CDR3 region has the DNA TGCGCCAGCAGCTCGGGGGCGACCTCTGGAAACACCATATATTTT. The encoded protein is CASSSGATSGNTIYF. Variable domain in full (rest from reference TRBV5-1 and TRBJ1-3): KAGVTQTPRYLIKTRGQQVTLSCSPISGHRSVSWYQQTPGQGLQFLFEYFSETQRNKGNFPGRFSGRQFSNSRSEMNVSTLELGDSALYLCASSSGATSGNTIYFGEGSWLTVV.

This chain connects TRBV6-5 to TRBJ2-1, with D uncertain. Trimming removed 6 bases from V and 4 bases from J, with 4 bases in between. The CDR3 is made up of 11 amino acids. Germline loops: CDR1 MNHEY, CDR2 SVGAGI. The CDR3 coding sequence is TGTGCCAGCAGGTATTACAATGAGCAGTTCTTC. Amino acids: CASRYYNEQFF.

The DNA for the CDR3 is TGTGCCACCGGGACAACTAACACCGGGGAGCTGTTTTTT. It yields the protein CATGTTNTGELFF. The chain carries TRBV28 and TRBJ2-2, with a possible D match to TRBD1 (6 bases). The CDR3 has 13 amino acids. Per germline, CDR1 MDHEN and CDR2 SYDVKM. Deletions cut 10 bases from V and 2 bases from J, with 11 bases between.

This chain links TRBV10-2 with TRBJ1-5; D is undetermined. The V end was cut by 5 bases, the J end by 1 base, with 9 bases between. This CDR3 is 14 amino acids long. The germline V gene has CDR1 WSHSY and CDR2 SAAADI. The CDR3 nucleotides read TGCGCCAGCAGTAAAACTTCAAGCAATCAGCCCCAGCATTTT. Amino acids: CASSKTSSNQPQHF.

V and J are TRBV29-1 and TRBJ2-7; 8 bases agree with TRBD1. This CDR3 contains 14 residues. Per germline, CDR1 SQVTM and CDR2 ANQGSEA. J lost 1 base, V lost 2 bases, and 4 bases had no gene match. The CDR3 DNA sequence: TGCAGCGTTGAATTGGGGACAGGTTCCTACGAGCAGTACTTC. Its protein product is CSVELGTGSYEQYF.

As to this clone: An end of the junction does not agree with germline; a read error may underlie this. V usage is TRBV7-9 and J usage is TRBJ2-7; 15 nucleotides line up with TRBD2. The germline CDR1 and CDR2 sequences are SEHNR and FQNEAQ (reference sequence). This CDR3 comprises 13 residues. CDR3 DNA: TGTGCCAGCAGCGGACTAGCGGGAGGGCCGTATAAATTC. Protein product: CASSGLAGGPYKF.

As regards this clone: Other DNA sequences in the sample encode the same CDR3. V gene TRBV18 combines with J gene TRBJ1-2; D not certain. CDR1 and CDR2 (germline): KGHSH, LQKENI. The CDR3 covers 14 residues. With 3 bases removed from V and 4 bases from J, the gap between germline ends came to 12 bases. CDR3 coding DNA: TGTGCCAGCTCACCCCCAGATGGGAGCTATGGCTACACCTTC. This sequence encodes CASSPPDGSYGYTF.

This sequence joins TRBV6-6 and TRBJ2-2, with 7 positions matching TRBD1. The V and J ends lost 6 bases and 4 bases, in that order; junction bases with no gene match: 8. Germline CDR1 and CDR2: MNHNY and SVGAGI (reference sequence). This CDR3 is built from 15 residues. CDR3 protein: CASSDGDRLTGELFF. The DNA for the CDR3 is TGTGCCAGCAGCGACGGGGACAGACTCACCGGGGAGCTGTTTTTT.

This clone was observed once. This sequence joins TRBV19 and TRBJ1-5, with D unclear. The CDR3 totals 15 residues. With 3 bases removed from V and 0 bases from J, the gap between germline ends came to 9 bases. Germline V gives CDR1 LNHDA, CDR2 SQIVND (reference sequence). Here the CDR3 DNA reads TGTGCCAGTAGTATCCAGTCGAATAGCAATCAGCCCCAGCATTTT. It encodes CASSIQSNSNQPQHF.

A word on this clone: The sample carries other DNA sequences with the same CDR3. The chain is built from TRBV27 and TRBJ1-5; D is possibly TRBD1 (6 bases). CDR1 and CDR2 (germline): MNHEY, SMNVEV (reference sequence). Trimming shortened V by 6 bases and J by 0 bases, and 9 bases separated the two germline ends. The CDR3 contains 14 residues. The CDR3 coding sequence is TGTGCCAGCAGCTCACAGGGTAGCAATCAGCCCCAGCATTTT. As protein: CASSSQGSNQPQHF.

This clone was counted ten times or more. The chain has TRBV6-5 and TRBJ2-7, with 8 bases aligning to TRBD2. CDR3 length equals 15 residues. Germline lookup yields CDR1 MNHEY and CDR2 SVGAGI. V dropped 4 bases and J dropped 6; count of bases not matched to a gene: 11. DNA for the CDR3: TGTGCCAGCAGTTTAAAGCGGGAGAGGGATGGCGAGCAGTACTTC. This codes for CASSLKRERDGEQYF.

This chain connects TRBV10-2 to TRBJ2-2; 14 positions match TRBD2. The junction had 10 bases not matched to a gene; V was cut back by 6 bases and J by 4 bases. The germline CDR1 and CDR2 sequences are WSHSY and SAAADI. CDR3 length: 18 amino acids. The DNA of the CDR3 is TGCGCCAGCAGACTTCGACCGGGACTAGCGGGAGTCACCGGGGAGCTGTTTTTT. Its translation is CASRLRPGLAGVTGELFF.

In regard to this clone: This could be a read error, since a much larger clone is one nucleotide away. CDR3 bases: TGTGCCAGCAGCCAACGACAAGCGAACAGGGTAGCCGTCTATGGCTACACCTTC. Translating gives CASSQRQANRVAVYGYTF. The rearrangement joins TRBV4-2 to TRBJ1-2, with D maybe TRBD1 (6 bases). CDR1 and CDR2 (germline): LGHNA, YNFKEQ. There are 18 residues in the CDR3. V lost 2 bases and J 4 bases, leaving 23 bases between the germline ends.

The genes are TRBV30 and TRBJ2-3; weak D call: TRBD2 (5 bases). The CDR3 has 15 residues. Trimming removed 3 bases at V and 0 bases at J, with 13 bases between. The V gene's germline CDR1 is GTSNPN and CDR2 SVGIG (reference sequence). The DNA for the CDR3 is TGTGCCTGGAGGGGGTTTCTAGCCAGCACAGATACGCAGTATTTT. Protein sequence: CAWRGFLASTDTQYF. Variable domain in full (rest from reference TRBV30 and TRBJ2-3): SQTIHQWPATLVQPVGSPLSLECTVEGTSNPNLYWYRQAAGRGLQLLFYSVGIGQISSEVPQNLSASRPQDRQFILSSKKLLLSDSGFYLCAWRGFLASTDTQYFGPGTRLTVL.

The chain recombines TRBV7-9 with TRBJ1-4; tentative D call: TRBD1 (6 bases). CDR1 and CDR2 (germline): SEHNR, FQNEAQ (reference sequence). This CDR3 spans 14 amino acids. Trimming cost V 6 bases and J 0 bases, with 8 bases left between them. This CDR3 is CASRRTATNEKLFF. For the CDR3, the DNA is TGTGCCAGCAGGCGGACAGCAACTAATGAAAAACTGTTTTTT.

This clone has just a few counts. The V call is TRBV2, the J call TRBJ1-5; 9 positions match TRBD1. CDR3 length: 15 amino acids. The germline CDR1 and CDR2 sequences are SNHLY and FYNNEI. Trimming cost V 4 bases and J 1 base; bases outside gene matches: 2. The CDR3 DNA sequence: TGTGCCAGCAGTGGGGACAGGGACAGCAATCAGCCCCAGCATTTT. Protein: CASSGDRDSNQPQHF. The variable domain in full, completed from reference TRBV2 and TRBJ1-5, reads EPEVTQTPSHQVTQMGQEVILRCVPISNHLYFYWYRQILGQKVEFLVSFYNNEISEKSEIFDDQFSVERPDGSNFTLKIRSTKLEDSAMYFCASSGDRDSNQPQHFGDGTRLSIL.

The chain couples TRBV6-5 to TRBJ2-7, with 7 nucleotides matching TRBD1. This CDR3 has 13 amino acids. Per the germline V gene, CDR1 is MNHEY and CDR2 is SVGAGI. V dropped 6 bases and J dropped 3; count of bases not matched to a gene: 5. The CDR3 bases are TGTGCCAGCAGAAGACAGGGTTTCTACGAGCAGTACTTC. It specifies CASRRQGFYEQYF.

V is TRBV5-1 and J is TRBJ2-1; TRBD1 matches 10 bases. The J segment lost 6 bases and the V segment lost 4 bases, leaving 10 bases of the junction unmatched. This CDR3 has 16 amino acids. Germline V lookup: CDR1 SGHRS, CDR2 YFSETQ. The CDR3 sequence is CASSPRGGQGSNEQFF. Written as DNA, the CDR3 is TGCGCCAGCAGCCCCAGGGGGGGACAGGGGAGCAATGAGCAGTTCTTC. Full variable domain (missing parts from reference TRBV5-1 and TRBJ2-1): KAGVTQTPRYLIKTRGQQVTLSCSPISGHRSVSWYQQTPGQGLQFLFEYFSETQRNKGNFPGRFSGRQFSNSRSEMNVSTLELGDSALYLCASSPRGGQGSNEQFFGPGTRLTVL.